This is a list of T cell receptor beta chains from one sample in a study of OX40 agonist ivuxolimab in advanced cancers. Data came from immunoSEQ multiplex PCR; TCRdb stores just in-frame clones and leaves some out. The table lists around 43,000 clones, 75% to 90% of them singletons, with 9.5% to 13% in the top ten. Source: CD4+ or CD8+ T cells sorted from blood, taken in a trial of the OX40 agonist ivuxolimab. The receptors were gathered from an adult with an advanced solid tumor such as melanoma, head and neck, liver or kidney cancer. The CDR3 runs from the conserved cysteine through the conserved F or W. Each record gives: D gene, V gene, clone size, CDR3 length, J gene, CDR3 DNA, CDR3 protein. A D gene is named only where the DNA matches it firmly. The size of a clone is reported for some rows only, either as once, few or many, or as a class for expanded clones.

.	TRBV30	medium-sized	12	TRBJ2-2	TGTGCCTGGAGTGTAGCCACCGGGGAGCTGTTTTTT	CAWSVATGELFF
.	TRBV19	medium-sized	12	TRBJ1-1	TGTGCCTCGGGGGGTTGGGGCTCTGAAGCTTTCTTT	CASGGWGSEAFF
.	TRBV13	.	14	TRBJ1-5	TGTGCCAGCAGCTTAGCTAATTTAAGGCAGCCCCAGCATTTT	CASSLANLRQPQHF
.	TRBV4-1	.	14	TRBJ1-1	TGCGCCAGCAGCCAAGAGGACAGGAACACTGAAGCTTTCTTT	CASSQEDRNTEAFF
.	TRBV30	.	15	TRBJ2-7	TGTGCCTGGAGTGCCGGGGGCGGACTAACCTACGAGCAGTACTTC	CAWSAGGGLTYEQYF
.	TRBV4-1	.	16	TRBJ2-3	TGCGCCAGCAGCCTTAGGTTCGGGACTAGCACAGATACGCAGTATTTT	CASSLRFGTSTDTQYF
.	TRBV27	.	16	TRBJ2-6	TGTGCCAGCGCGGGACGTCTCTCTCCTGGGGCCAACGTCCTGACTTTC	CASAGRLSPGANVLTF
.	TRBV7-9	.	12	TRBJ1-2	TGTGCCAGCAGCTGGGGTGTCGATGGCTACACCTTC	CASSWGVDGYTF
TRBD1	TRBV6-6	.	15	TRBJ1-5	TGTGCCAGCAGTTACAGGGACAGGGTCAATCAGCCCCAGCATTTT	CASSYRDRVNQPQHF
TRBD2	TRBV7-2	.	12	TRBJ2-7	TGTGCCAGCAGCCGAGCGGGGTACGAGCAGTACTTC	CASSRAGYEQYF
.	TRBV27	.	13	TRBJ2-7	TGTGCCAGCAGTTTAGGGGCGAGCTACGAGCAGTACTTC	CASSLGASYEQYF
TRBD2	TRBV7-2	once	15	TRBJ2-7	TGTGCCAGCAGCTTAACAGCGGGGGCCCCCTACGAGCAGTACTTC	CASSLTAGAPYEQYF
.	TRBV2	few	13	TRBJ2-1	TGTGCCAGCAGTGAAGTCCCATACAATGAGCAGTTCTTC	CASSEVPYNEQFF
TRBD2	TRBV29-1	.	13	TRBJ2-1	TGCAGCTCGGGGGGGGCGGCGTACAATGAGCAGTTCTTC	CSSGGAAYNEQFF
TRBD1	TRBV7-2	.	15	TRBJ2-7	TGTGCCAGCAGCTTACTAGGACAGGGGAGGTACGAGCAGTACTTC	CASSLLGQGRYEQYF
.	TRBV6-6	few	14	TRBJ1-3	TGTGCCAGCAGTTACGAGACCTACGGTAACACCATATATTTT	CASSYETYGNTIYF
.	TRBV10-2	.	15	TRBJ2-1	TGCGCCAGCAGCCCGATGGGAAGCGCTTACAATGAGCAGTTCTTC	CASSPMGSAYNEQFF
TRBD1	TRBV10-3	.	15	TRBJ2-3	TGTGCCATCAGTGAGGATGGGACAGCCGGAGATACGCAGTATTTT	CAISEDGTAGDTQYF
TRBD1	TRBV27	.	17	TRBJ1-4	TGTGCCAGCAGTTGGCGCTTCCTACAGGGGGCGAATGAAAAACTGTTTTTT	CASSWRFLQGANEKLFF
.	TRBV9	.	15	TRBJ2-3	TGTGCCAGCAGCGTAGGGGGCAGGAACACAGATACGCAGTATTTT	CASSVGGRNTDTQYF
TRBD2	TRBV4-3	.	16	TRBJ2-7	TGCGCCAGCAGCCAAGATTGGTCGGGACTAGCTCACGAGCAGTACTTC	CASSQDWSGLAHEQYF
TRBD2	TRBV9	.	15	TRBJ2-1	TGTGCCAGCAGCCCACACCCCGGGACTAAAAATGAGCAGTTCTTC	CASSPHPGTKNEQFF
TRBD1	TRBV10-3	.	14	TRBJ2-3	TGTGCCATAGAATCGGGACAGGACACAGATACGCAGTATTTT	CAIESGQDTDTQYF
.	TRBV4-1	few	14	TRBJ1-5	TGCGCCAGCAGTCCAGAGGGGGTTAGACAGCCCCAGCATTTT	CASSPEGVRQPQHF
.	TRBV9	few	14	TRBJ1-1	TGTGCCAGCAGCCCTGAGGACGAGATTATCGAAGCTTTCTTT	CASSPEDEIIEAFF
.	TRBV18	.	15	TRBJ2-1	TGTGCCAGCTCACCAACAGGTGGGGGATACAATGAGCAGTTCTTC	CASSPTGGGYNEQFF
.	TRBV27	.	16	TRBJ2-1	TGTGCCAGCAGTCCAGACAGAGTGAGCTCCTACAATGAGCAGTTCTTC	CASSPDRVSSYNEQFF
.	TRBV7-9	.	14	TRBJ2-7	TGTGCCAGCAGCTTAGTACAAAGCTCCTACGAGCAGTACTTC	CASSLVQSSYEQYF
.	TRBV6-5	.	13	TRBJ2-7	TGTGCCAGCAGTCCGACAGGACGCTACGAGCAGTACTTC	CASSPTGRYEQYF
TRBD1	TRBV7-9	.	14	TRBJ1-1	TGTGCCAGCAGTACGGACAGGGGGGACACTGAAGCTTTCTTT	CASSTDRGDTEAFF
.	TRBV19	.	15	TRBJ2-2	TGTGCCAGTAGGACCCTCACAGGGTTGACCGGGGAGCTGTTTTTT	CASRTLTGLTGELFF
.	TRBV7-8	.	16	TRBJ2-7	TGTGCCAGCAGTACACCACCGTACGGCAGCTCCTACGAGCAGTACTTC	CASSTPPYGSSYEQYF
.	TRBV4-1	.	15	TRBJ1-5	TGCGCCAGCAGCCAAAGATTAGAGGGTAATCAGCCCCAGCATTTT	CASSQRLEGNQPQHF
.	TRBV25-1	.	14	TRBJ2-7	TGTGCCAGCAGTGCTGGCATAGGATCCTACGAGCAGTACTTC	CASSAGIGSYEQYF
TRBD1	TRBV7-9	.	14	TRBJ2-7	TGTGCCAGCAGCTTTAGGACAGGGTGGGACGAGCAGTACTTC	CASSFRTGWDEQYF
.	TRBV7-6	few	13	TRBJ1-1	TGTGCCAGCAGCTTTCAGGGGATAACTGAAGCTTTCTTT	CASSFQGITEAFF
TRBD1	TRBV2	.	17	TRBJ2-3	TGTGCCAGCAGTGAATTGCAGGGGGCAACTAGCACAGATACGCAGTATTTT	CASSELQGATSTDTQYF
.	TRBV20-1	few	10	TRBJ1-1	TGCAGTGCTAGAGATGGCGAAGCTTTCTTT	CSARDGEAFF
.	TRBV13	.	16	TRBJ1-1	TGTGCCAGCACCACAGTGGGGGACGGGAGCGGCACTGAAGCTTTCTTT	CASTTVGDGSGTEAFF
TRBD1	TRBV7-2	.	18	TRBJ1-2	TGTGCCAGCACCCTTCGACAGACAGGGTTGTGGTCCCTCAATGGCTACACCTTC	CASTLRQTGLWSLNGYTF
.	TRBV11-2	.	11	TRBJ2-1	TGTGCCAGCAGCTTCCGCAATGAGCAGTTCTTC	CASSFRNEQFF